The source of this TCR beta chain is a study of monozygotic twins with cystic fibrosis. Method: immunoSEQ multiplex PCR; TCRdb's copy keeps in-frame clones and lacks some. The sample holds approximately 36,000 clones, 80% to 95% seen once. Trimming pared 3 bases from V and 4 bases from J, leaving 10 bases between. Looked up from germline, CDR1 is LNHNV and CDR2 is YYDKDF (reference sequence). The CDR3 length is 14 residues. This clone was detected a few times. The antigen remains undetermined. Points from the study as a whole: Median Simpson clonality of approximately 0.0088 suggested naive T cells predominated. Unrelated CF individuals shared fewer identical clonotypes than monozygotic CF twins. J usage was most co-twin-similar in 8 of 16 pairs, V in 13.

The sequencing input was blood. The TCR comes from a boy aged 2 to 9 with cystic fibrosis. The chain employs TRBV15 and TRBJ1-5, with D perhaps matching TRBD1 (6 bases). CDR3 DNA: TGTGCCACCAGCAGGCAGACAGGAAATCAGCCCCAGCATTTT. As protein: CATSRQTGNQPQHF.